The 26 T cell receptor beta chains in this list originate from one sample, sequenced in a study of T-cell reconstitution after alpha-beta-depleted transplantation in children. Unique molecular identifiers were built into the TCRbeta library. MiXCR, run by TCRdb on the PCR reads, gives a single entry per CDR3 protein. The repertoire has hundreds of thousands of distinct CDR3 sequences, over 9% of them found once; the top ten carry about 8%. Here the sequenced sample was PBMCs, taken before TCRalphabeta/CD19-depleted stem cell transplant. Source of these receptors: a boy in the first two years of life with acute myeloid leukemia, due to receive a stem cell transplant.

This chain joins TRBV28 and TRBJ2-5, with D possibly called TRBD1 or TRBD2 (5 bases each). The ends were cut back, 1 base at V and 3 bases at J, with 15 bases in the middle. Germline CDR1 reads MDHEN; CDR2 reads SYDVKM. The CDR3 sequence is 16 residues long. For the CDR3, the DNA is TGTGCCAGCAGTTTATCAGACTGGGACCGTAAAGAGACCCAGTACTTC. Protein: CASSLSDWDRKETQYF.

This clonotype was counted many times. The chain has TRBV9 and TRBJ2-1, with 7 bases matching TRBD2. CDR1 and CDR2 from the germline V gene are SGDLS and YYNGEE. There are 17 residues in the CDR3. Trimming at V came to 4 bases and at J to 1 base, leaving 11 bases not matched to a gene. CDR3 amino acids: CASSPTPSGYSYNEQFF. The CDR3 region has the DNA TGTGCCAGCAGCCCAACCCCTAGCGGCTATTCCTACAATGAGCAGTTCTTC.

The table lists this clonotype with many counts. J is TRBJ2-7 and V is TRBV30; 10 bases align to TRBD2. The CDR3 extends over 14 amino acids. Germline trimming cut 2 bases from V and 3 bases from J; bases unmatched to any gene: 4. Germline CDR1 GTSNPN, CDR2 SVGIG (reference sequence). CDR3 DNA: TGTGCCTGGAGTCCAGCGGGGGGGGGCTACGAGCAGTACTTC. Protein sequence: CAWSPAGGGYEQYF.

This clonotype came up a few times. The rearrangement joins TRBV6-2 or TRBV6-3 to TRBJ2-1; the D is unclear. The CDR3 consists of 12 residues. Germline CDR1 reads MNHEY; CDR2 reads SVGEGT. Trimming removed 6 bases from V and 10 bases from J, with 13 bases in between. The CDR3 DNA reads TGTGCCAGCAGACTGACCGAGAGGGAGCAGTTCTTC. It yields the protein CASRLTEREQFF.

This clonotype was counted at least ten times. The gene calls are TRBV7-2 and TRBJ2-1; D not resolved. Germline assignment: CDR1 SGHTA and CDR2 FQGNSA. With 1 base removed from V and 2 bases from J, the gap between germline ends came to 9 bases. The CDR3 runs to 15 residues. CDR3 coding DNA: TGTGCCAGCAGCTTAGAGCCTCAGCCCTACAATGAGCAGTTCTTC. This sequence encodes CASSLEPQPYNEQFF.

This clonotype was observed many times. The chain couples TRBV29-1 to TRBJ1-2; a possible D gene is TRBD1 (5 bases). This CDR3 region has 12 residues. V dropped 2 bases and J dropped 6 bases, with 10 bases sitting between them. From germline, CDR1 is SQVTM and CDR2 ANQGSEA. CDR3 residues: CSVETRVDGYTF. CDR3 bases: TGCAGCGTTGAAACCAGGGTTGATGGCTACACCTTC.

In its sample, this clonotype was seen many times. The DNA of the CDR3 is TGTGCCAGCAGCTGGGAGGGGAGTACCACTTACGAGCAGTACTTC. It yields the protein CASSWEGSTTYEQYF. The rearrangement joins TRBV7-9 to TRBJ2-7; 7 bases line up with TRBD2. After removal of 4 bases from V and 4 bases from J, the junction contained 10 bases not matched to a gene. From germline, CDR1 is SEHNR and CDR2 FQNEAQ (reference sequence). This CDR3 has 15 amino acids.

This clonotype was counted ten times or more. The chain recombines TRBV20-1 with TRBJ2-5; TRBD1 is a possible D gene (6 bases). This CDR3 region has 13 residues. Per the germline V gene, CDR1 is DFQATT and CDR2 is SNEGSKA (reference sequence). The CDR3 bases are TGCTCCCCCCAGAGACAGGTAGAAGAGACCCAGTACTTC. Translation gives CSPQRQVEETQYF.

On this clonotype: A much larger clone is a single base away; this may be a read error. Since the CDR3 does not end with the conserved phenylalanine or tryptophan, this likely comes from a read error. CDR3 sequence (DNA): TGTGCCAGCAGCTTAGTGGTCCAAGGGGAACAGTTCTCC. Its protein is CASSLVVQGEQFS. The rearrangement joins TRBV7-2 to TRBJ2-1, with D possibly TRBD1 on 5 matching bases. With 1 base removed from V and 13 bases from J, the gap between germline ends came to 14 bases. This CDR3 contains 13 residues. Germline-derived CDR1 and CDR2 are SGHTA and FQGNSA.

V and J are TRBV20-1 and TRBJ2-1; D is uncertain. V was clipped by 4 bases and J by 2 bases, with 12 bases between them. The CDR3 length is 14 residues. CDR1 is DFQATT and CDR2 is SNEGSKA in the germline V gene (reference sequence). In DNA, the CDR3 is TGCAGTGCTACCCCTGACACCCCCTACAATGAGCAGTTCTTC. It translates to CSATPDTPYNEQFF.

This clonotype was detected many times. The CDR3 spells CAAQGAGANVLTF. The CDR3, as DNA: TGTGCCGCGCAGGGGGCTGGGGCCAACGTCCTGACTTTC. The rearrangement links TRBV12-3 or TRBV12-4 to TRBJ2-6; 7 nucleotides agree with TRBD1. The CDR3 length is 13 residues. The J segment lost 2 bases and the V segment lost 11 bases, leaving 3 bases of the junction unmatched.

This clonotype was recorded many times. The rearrangement uses TRBV7-2 and TRBJ2-1, with D perhaps matching TRBD2 (7 bases). Trimming removed 3 bases at V and 3 bases at J, with 12 bases between. Germline loops: CDR1 SGHTA, CDR2 FQGNSA. The CDR3 extends over 15 amino acids. CDR3 DNA: TGTGCCAGCAGCTTTCTAGGGGGGGTCTACAATGAGCAGTTCTTC. This codes for CASSFLGGVYNEQFF.

Remarks on this clonotype: Being one base from a much bigger clone, this may be a read error. V and J are TRBV12-3 or TRBV12-4 and TRBJ1-1; D might be TRBD1 (5 bases). The CDR3 is made up of 15 amino acids. The V end lost 3 bases, the J end lost 0 bases, and 11 bases lay between the germline ends. The CDR3 reads CASSLGGTMNTEAFF. The CDR3 coding sequence is TGTGCCAGCAGTTTGGGGGGAACCATGAACACTGAAGCTTTCTTT.

This rearrangement joins TRBV6-5 to TRBJ2-7; D unresolved. This CDR3 contains 14 residues. Germline lookup yields CDR1 MNHEY and CDR2 SVGAGI. V shed 4 bases and J shed 4 bases, with 14 bases lying between them. CDR3 bases: TGTGCCAGCAGTTGCGCCGTCCACCCATACGAGCAGTACTTC. Protein: CASSCAVHPYEQYF.

Many counts were recorded for this clonotype. V is TRBV28 and J is TRBJ2-7; TRBD2 might be the D (6 bases). The CDR3 consists of 17 residues. The germline V gene encodes CDR1 MDHEN and CDR2 SYDVKM. V lost 6 bases and J 6 bases, leaving 27 bases between the germline ends. The CDR3 bases are TGTGCCAGCAGCTACCTCCCCCTTCGGACTTGGCGGGGCGAGCAGTACTTC. Amino acids: CASSYLPLRTWRGEQYF.

This clonotype was picked up many times. This chain uses TRBV18 with TRBJ2-1; 8 bases map to TRBD2. Germline V CDR1 and CDR2: KGHSH, LQKENI. CDR3 length equals 13 residues. V lost 3 bases to trimming and J lost 9 bases; unmatched junction nucleotides: 4. The CDR3 protein is CASSPLRGGEQFF. CDR3 coding DNA: TGTGCCAGCTCACCCCTACGGGGGGGTGAGCAGTTCTTC.

This clonotype was observed at least ten times. This chain joins TRBV12-3 or TRBV12-4 and TRBJ1-1; TRBD1 is a possible D gene (5 bases). The CDR3 is 14 residues long. V shed 8 bases and J shed 1 base, with 14 bases lying between them. This CDR3 is CASRKRGWNTEAFF. The CDR3 bases are TGTGCCAGCCGTAAGAGGGGTTGGAACACTGAAGCTTTCTTT.

This clonotype was observed many times. The V call is TRBV5-1, the J call TRBJ2-5; D gene ambiguous. The CDR3 consists of 14 residues. V was trimmed by 3 bases and J by 1 base, leaving 10 bases between them. Germline values: CDR1 SGHRS, CDR2 YFSETQ. The CDR3 nucleotides are TGCGCCAGCAGCTCGACCGGCCGCCAAGAGACCCAGTACTTC. It yields the protein CASSSTGRQETQYF.

This clonotype was counted many times. V gene TRBV7-2 combines with J gene TRBJ1-5; D gene unclear. V gave up 1 base and J gave up 0 bases, with 10 bases separating them. Germline CDR1 and CDR2: SGHTA and FQGNSA. This CDR3 is built from 16 residues. CDR3 amino acids: CASSLGTVYSNQPQHF. Here the CDR3 DNA reads TGTGCCAGCAGCTTAGGAACAGTTTATAGCAATCAGCCCCAGCATTTT.

Ten or more counts support this clonotype. The rearrangement uses TRBV7-2 and TRBJ1-5; D remains ambiguous. There are 16 residues in the CDR3. V was clipped by 2 bases and J by 0 bases, with 11 bases between them. Germline V CDR1 and CDR2: SGHTA, FQGNSA. CDR3 region: CASSLNWAVSNQPQHF. CDR3 DNA: TGTGCCAGCAGCTTAAATTGGGCAGTTAGCAATCAGCCCCAGCATTTT.

About this clonotype itself: At one boundary the junction diverges from the germline segment, which might be a read error. The rearrangement links TRBV12-3 or TRBV12-4 to TRBJ2-3; TRBD2 agrees at 9 bases. This CDR3 is built from 18 residues. The CDR3 loop is CTSSFPSGLAGYPDTQYF. CDR3 nucleotide sequence: TGTACCAGCAGTTTCCCAAGCGGCCTAGCGGGGTACCCAGATACGCAGTATTTT.

In its sample, this clonotype was seen many times. The chain combines TRBV5-1 with TRBJ2-1; maybe TRBD2 (5 bases). Looked up from germline, CDR1 is SGHRS and CDR2 is YFSETQ. CDR3 length: 14 amino acids. The V gene lost 2 bases and the J gene lost 5 bases, with 11 bases spanning the gap. CDR3 sequence reads: CASSFTRGDNEQFF. Written as DNA, the CDR3 is TGCGCCAGCAGCTTCACTCGGGGAGACAATGAGCAGTTCTTC.

At least ten counts were recorded for this clonotype. The V gene is TRBV3-1, the J gene TRBJ2-7; the D is unclear. This CDR3 is built from 14 residues. Germline assignment: CDR1 LGHDT and CDR2 YNNKEL (reference sequence). The V end lost 0 bases, the J end lost 3 bases, and 9 bases lay between the germline ends. The CDR3 reads CASSQDQPDYEQYF. CDR3 DNA sequence: TGTGCCAGCAGCCAAGATCAACCCGACTACGAGCAGTACTTC.

This clonotype was picked up many times. The chain uses TRBV10-3 and TRBJ1-5, with no clear D. Germline CDR1 is ENHRY and CDR2 is SYGVKD. The CDR3 length is 14 residues. Trimming shortened V by 2 bases and J by 6 bases, and 11 bases separated the two germline ends. CDR3 in DNA: TGTGCCATCAGTGAGACCGGGGAGGGTCAGCCCCAGCATTTT. It codes for CAISETGEGQPQHF.

V usage is TRBV21-1 and J usage is TRBJ1-6; TRBD1, the table's D call, was not compared with the DNA. TRBV21-1 is described as a pseudogene. This CDR3 is 15 amino acids long. The CDR3 coding sequence is TGTGCCAGCAGCAAATCGGGACATTCGGGGTCACCCCTCCACTTT. As protein: CASSKSGHSGSPLHF.

At least ten counts were recorded for this clonotype. This chain joins TRBV6-6 and TRBJ2-7, with 7 positions matching TRBD1. Per germline, CDR1 MNHNY and CDR2 SVGAGI (reference sequence). This CDR3 is 13 amino acids long. Trimming removed 5 bases from V and 5 bases from J; junction bases left unmatched: 6. The CDR3, as DNA: TGTGCCAGCAGTGGACAGGTGGGCCACGAGCAGTACTTC. This translates into CASSGQVGHEQYF.